Presented here are 19 T cell receptor beta chains from one specimen sequenced in a study of blood T cell repertoires in COVID-19. Only in-frame clones appear in the TCRdb table, and some are missing; sequencing was by immunoSEQ multiplex PCR. The sample carries roughly 100,000 clones, 75% to 90% recorded once. Sequencing used peripheral blood. These receptors were obtained from a woman at least 80 years old with acute or convalescent COVID-19.

V and J are TRBV7-9 and TRBJ2-7; 7 nucleotides align to TRBD1. The CDR3 is 13 amino acids. Unmatched junction bases numbered 1, after V lost 5 bases and J lost 0 bases. The germline gives CDR1 SEHNR, CDR2 FQNEAQ (reference sequence). The CDR3 DNA reads TGTGCCAGCAGCCGGGACAGCTCCTACGAGCAGTACTTC. Protein product: CASSRDSSYEQYF.

The chain has TRBV11-1 and TRBJ1-1; maybe TRBD1 (5 bases). The germline V and J ends were trimmed by 4 bases and 0 bases, with 15 bases remaining between them. Germline CDR1 and CDR2: SGHAT and FQDESV (reference sequence). CDR3 length equals 16 residues. The CDR3 sequence: CASSSSGHSLNTEAFF. For the CDR3, the DNA is TGTGCCAGCAGCTCCTCCGGACATTCCTTGAACACTGAAGCTTTCTTT.

The chain links TRBV2 to TRBJ2-7, with TRBD2 as a possible D gene (5 bases). CDR1 and CDR2 (germline): SNHLY, FYNNEI. Deletions cut 3 bases from V and 2 bases from J, with 8 bases between. The CDR3 is made up of 13 amino acids. This CDR3 reads CASSDEGTYEQYF. The DNA for the CDR3 is TGTGCCAGCAGTGACGAGGGAACCTACGAGCAGTACTTC.

The chain links TRBV20-1 to TRBJ2-7; 7 bases agree with TRBD1. Losses at the gene ends were 7 bases for V and 9 bases for J; bases not matched to a gene: 9. The CDR3 is made up of 11 amino acids. The germline CDR1 and CDR2 sequences are DFQATT and SNEGSKA (reference sequence). CDR3 protein: CSVGTEVGQYF. The CDR3 coding sequence is TGCAGTGTTGGGACAGAGGTAGGGCAGTACTTC.

V and J are TRBV3-1 (or the pseudogene TRBV3-2) and TRBJ1-2, with 7 bases fitting TRBD1. The CDR3 runs to 16 residues. Losses at the gene ends were 0 bases for V and 6 bases for J; bases not matched to a gene: 10. CDR1 LGHDT and CDR2 YNNKEL come from the germline V gene (reference sequence). The CDR3 DNA sequence: TGTGCCAGCAGCCAAGAGAGTTTGACAGGGTCGGATGGCTACACCTTC. Protein product: CASSQESLTGSDGYTF.

This sequence joins TRBV5-6 and TRBJ2-7, with D possibly TRBD1 on 6 matching bases. Germline CDR1 reads SGHDT; CDR2 reads YYEEEE. CDR3 length equals 11 residues. V gave up 4 bases and J gave up 9 bases, with 11 bases separating them. The CDR3: CASSVDSMQYF. The CDR3 DNA is TGTGCCAGCAGCGTGGACAGTATGCAGTACTTC.

The chain couples TRBV5-1 to TRBJ2-7; D is perhaps TRBD2 (7 bases). The CDR3 runs 15 residues. In germline, CDR1 is SGHRS, CDR2 YFSETQ. Trimming removed 4 bases from V and 6 bases from J, with 20 bases in between. The CDR3 nucleotides are TGCGCCAGCAGCCTAGACGGGGGGCCAGTAAGCGAGCAGTACTTC. The encoded protein is CASSLDGGPVSEQYF.

V and J are TRBV9 and TRBJ1-1, with D unclear. Trimming removed 0 bases from V and 4 bases from J, with 13 bases in between. The germline V gene encodes CDR1 SGDLS and CDR2 YYNGEE. This CDR3 comprises 15 residues. The CDR3 bases are TGTGCCAGCAGCGTAGGGGTCCAGTCGGGCACTGAAGCTTTCTTT. Translation gives CASSVGVQSGTEAFF.

V gene TRBV5-1 combines with J gene TRBJ2-5, with TRBD1 matching over 9 bases. The V and J ends lost 3 bases and 4 bases, in that order; junction bases with no gene match: 10. The CDR3 is made up of 16 amino acids. Germline CDR1 reads SGHRS; CDR2 reads YFSETQ. CDR3 residues: CASSSNLGQGRETQYF. The CDR3 coding sequence is TGCGCCAGCAGCTCCAACCTAGGACAGGGGAGAGAGACCCAGTACTTC.

This clone was seen only a few times. V usage is TRBV18 and J usage is TRBJ1-6; possibly TRBD1 for D (6 bases). V lost 3 bases and J 9 bases, leaving 15 bases between the germline ends. In germline, CDR1 is KGHSH, CDR2 LQKENI. The CDR3 covers 15 residues. CDR3 region: CASSPSGTNSSPLHF. DNA of the CDR3: TGTGCCAGCTCACCGTCCGGGACAAACAGTTCACCCCTCCACTTT.

The chain joins TRBV5-6 to TRBJ2-3, with 14 bases matching TRBD2. V shed 4 bases and J 4 bases; nucleotides not matched to a gene: 11. Germline CDR1 is SGHDT and CDR2 is YYEEEE. CDR3 length: 18 amino acids. The CDR3 region has the DNA TGTGCCAGCAGCCGGGGACTAGCGGGGGCCGGCGGGTCAGATACGCAGTATTTT. Protein: CASSRGLAGAGGSDTQYF.

The chain carries TRBV7-9 and TRBJ2-7, with a possible D match to TRBD2 (5 bases). V lost 8 bases to trimming and J lost 2 bases, with 10 bases between them. Looked up from germline, CDR1 is SEHNR and CDR2 is FQNEAQ (reference sequence). The CDR3 extends over 12 amino acids. The CDR3 loop is CASSRVPYEQYF. CDR3 bases: TGTGCCAGCTCGAGGGTGCCCTACGAGCAGTACTTC.

This clone has a single count. V gene TRBV5-4 combines with J gene TRBJ2-5; D may be TRBD2 (5 bases). Germline V gene data show CDR1 as SGHNT and CDR2 as YYREEE (reference sequence). V shed 0 bases and J shed 9 bases, with 12 bases lying between them. This CDR3 region has 13 residues. CDR3 in amino acids: CASSLGEGWAQYF. The CDR3 DNA follows: TGTGCCAGCAGCTTGGGTGAGGGTTGGGCCCAGTACTTC.

The chain joins TRBV6-2 or TRBV6-3 to TRBJ1-1; possible D gene TRBD1, 6 bases. V was cut by 2 bases and J by 3 bases, with 7 bases left in between. Germline CDR1 MNHEY, CDR2 SVGEGT. CDR3 length: 13 amino acids. This CDR3 is CASSYGGYTEAFF. CDR3 in DNA: TGTGCCAGCAGTTACGGGGGCTACACTGAAGCTTTCTTT.

This rearrangement joins TRBV5-5 to TRBJ1-3; 8 bases fit TRBD1. CDR3 length: 15 amino acids. The junction had 4 bases not matched to a gene; V was cut back by 1 base and J by 4 bases. Germline-derived CDR1 and CDR2 are SGHKS and YYEKEE (reference sequence). CDR3 protein: CASSLQGAGGNTIYF. For the CDR3, the DNA is TGTGCCAGCAGCTTGCAGGGGGCGGGCGGAAACACCATATATTTT.

The V call is TRBV21-1, the J call TRBJ2-7; the table calls TRBD2, which could not be checked here. TRBV21-1 is noted as a pseudogene. The CDR3 extends over 13 amino acids. The CDR3 loop reads CASSKKRRYEQYF. In DNA form, the CDR3 reads TGTGCCAGCAGCAAGAAACGTCGGTACGAGCAGTACTTC.

V usage is TRBV19 and J usage is TRBJ1-4; 9 bases align to TRBD1. Germline V lookup: CDR1 LNHDA, CDR2 SQIVND (reference sequence). CDR3 length equals 14 residues. V trimming: 6 bases; J trimming: 7 bases; junction bases outside the gene matches: 6. The CDR3 DNA is TGTGCCAGTAGCCGGGACAGGGTCGTTGAAAAACTGTTTTTT. This codes for CASSRDRVVEKLFF.

The CDR3 here is CASSPHPQAAVNRQYF. The CDR3 region has the DNA TGTGCCAGCAGCCCTCACCCTCAGGCAGCGGTAAATCGGCAGTACTTC. The chain combines TRBV9 with TRBJ2-7, with TRBD2 as a possible D gene (5 bases). The CDR3 spans 16 residues. Trimming stripped 4 bases from V and 9 bases from J, with 26 bases between. The germline V gene encodes CDR1 SGDLS and CDR2 YYNGEE.

The J gene is TRBJ1-5, the V gene TRBV19; 12 bases agree with TRBD1. Germline V gene sequence: CDR1 LNHDA, CDR2 SQIVND (reference sequence). The CDR3 has 18 amino acids. V was pared by 10 bases and J by 2 bases, with 15 bases of the junction left unmatched. Here the CDR3 DNA reads TGTGCCACCGCCGGCCCGGGACAGGGGGCTTTGGGCAATCAGCCCCAGCATTTT. Translated, it gives CATAGPGQGALGNQPQHF.